The text below deals with one TCR beta chain. The data stem from a study of Graves' ophthalmopathy and Graves' hyperthyroidism. CDR3 length: 13 residues. The V gene end was trimmed by 3 bases and the J gene end by 8 bases; junction bases not matched to a gene: 6. RNA transcripts provided the template for amplifying TCR beta CDR3 regions. Scientists carried out first-round RT-PCR using HTBI primers and then a second-round multiplex PCR. One entry per CDR3 protein results from TCRdb running MiXCR on the multiplex PCR reads. The sample holds 200,000 to 250,000 distinct CDR3 sequences, 20% to 25% seen once.

This chain joins TRBV12-3 or TRBV12-4 and TRBJ1-2, with TRBD1 identical over 7 bases. The sequenced sample was peripheral blood. This clonotype originated in a woman between 45 and 65 years old with Graves' ophthalmopathy. CDR3 residues: CASSFTRGVGYTF. In DNA, the CDR3 is TGTGCCAGCAGTTTTACCAGGGGGGTAGGCTACACCTTC.